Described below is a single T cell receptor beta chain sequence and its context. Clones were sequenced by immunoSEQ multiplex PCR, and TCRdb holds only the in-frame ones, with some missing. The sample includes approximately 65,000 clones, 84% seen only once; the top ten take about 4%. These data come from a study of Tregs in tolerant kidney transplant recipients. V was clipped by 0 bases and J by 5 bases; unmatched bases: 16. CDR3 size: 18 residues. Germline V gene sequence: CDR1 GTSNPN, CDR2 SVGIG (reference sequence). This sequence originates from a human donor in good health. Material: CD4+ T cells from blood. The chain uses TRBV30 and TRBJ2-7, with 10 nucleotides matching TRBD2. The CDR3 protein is CAWSVPWLAGVGIHEQYF. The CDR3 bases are TGTGCCTGGAGTGTACCTTGGCTAGCGGGAGTGGGTATCCACGAGCAGTACTTC. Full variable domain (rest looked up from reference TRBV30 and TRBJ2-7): SQTIHQWPATLVQPVGSPLSLECTVEGTSNPNLYWYRQAAGRGLQLLFYSVGIGQISSEVPQNLSASRPQDRQFILSSKKLLLSDSGFYLCAWSVPWLAGVGIHEQYFGPGTRLTVT.